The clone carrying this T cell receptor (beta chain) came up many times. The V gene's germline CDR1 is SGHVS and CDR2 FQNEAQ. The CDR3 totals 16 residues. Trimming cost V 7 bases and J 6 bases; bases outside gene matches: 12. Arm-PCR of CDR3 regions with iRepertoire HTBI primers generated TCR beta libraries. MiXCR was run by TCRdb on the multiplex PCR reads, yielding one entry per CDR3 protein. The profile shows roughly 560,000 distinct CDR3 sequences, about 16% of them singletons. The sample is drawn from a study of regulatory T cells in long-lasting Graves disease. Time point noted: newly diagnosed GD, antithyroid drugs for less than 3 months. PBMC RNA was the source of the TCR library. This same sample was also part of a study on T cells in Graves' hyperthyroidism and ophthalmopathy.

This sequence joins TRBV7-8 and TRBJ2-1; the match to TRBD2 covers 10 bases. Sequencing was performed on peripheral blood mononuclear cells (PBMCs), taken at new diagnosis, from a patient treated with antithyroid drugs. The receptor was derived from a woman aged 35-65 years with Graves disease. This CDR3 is CASTSRGLAGANEQFF. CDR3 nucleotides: TGTGCCAGCACTTCCCGAGGGCTAGCGGGGGCCAATGAGCAGTTCTTC. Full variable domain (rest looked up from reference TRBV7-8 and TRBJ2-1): GAGVSQSPRYKVAKRGQDVALRCDPISGHVSLFWYQQALGQGPEFLTYFQNEAQLDKSGLPSDRFFAERPEGSVSTLKIQRTQQEDSAVYLCASTSRGLAGANEQFFGPGTRLTVL.